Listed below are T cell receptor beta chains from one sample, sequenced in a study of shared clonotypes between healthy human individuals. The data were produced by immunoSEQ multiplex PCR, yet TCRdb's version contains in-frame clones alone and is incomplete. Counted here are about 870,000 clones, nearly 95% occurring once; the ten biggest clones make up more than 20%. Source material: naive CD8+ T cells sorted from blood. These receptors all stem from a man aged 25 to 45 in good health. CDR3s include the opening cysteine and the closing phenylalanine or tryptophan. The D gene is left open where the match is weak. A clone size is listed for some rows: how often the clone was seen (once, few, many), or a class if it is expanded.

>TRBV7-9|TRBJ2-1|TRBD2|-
TGTGCCAGCAGCTTAGACCGGGGGGTACTCAACAATGAGCAGTTCTTC
CASSLDRGVLNNEQFF
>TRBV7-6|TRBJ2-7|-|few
TGTGCCAGCAGCTCTCTAGACATCTACGAGCAGTACTTC
CASSSLDIYEQYF
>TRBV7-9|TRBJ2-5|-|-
TGTGCCAGCGCCAAGGGGGAGACCCAGTACTTC
CASAKGETQYF
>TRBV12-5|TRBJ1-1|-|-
TGTGCTAGTGGTTTGGACTACACTGAAGCTTTCTTT
CASGLDYTEAFF
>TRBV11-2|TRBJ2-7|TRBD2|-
TGTGCCAGCCGTGAGGCGGGGGGCCAGAGCTCCTACGAGCAGTACTTC
CASREAGGQSSYEQYF
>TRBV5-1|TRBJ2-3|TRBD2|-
TGCGCCAGCAGCTTCTCTAGCGGGGTCACAGATACGCAGTATTTT
CASSFSSGVTDTQYF
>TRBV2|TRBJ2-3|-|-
TGTGCCAGCACGGTCCTGAGCACAGATACGCAGTATTTT
CASTVLSTDTQYF
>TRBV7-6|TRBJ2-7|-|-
TGTGCCAGCAGCTTCGAGACAGCAGCCTACGAGCAGTACTTC
CASSFETAAYEQYF
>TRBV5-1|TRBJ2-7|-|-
TGCGCCAGCGGCGACCGATACTACGAGCAGTACTTC
CASGDRYYEQYF
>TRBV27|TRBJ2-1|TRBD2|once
TGTGCCAGCAGTCCAGGGACTAGCGGGAGTGATGAGCAGTTCTTC
CASSPGTSGSDEQFF
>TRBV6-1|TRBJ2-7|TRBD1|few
TGTGCCAGCAGCGACAGGGGAGGTCGGTACGAGCAGTACTTC
CASSDRGGRYEQYF
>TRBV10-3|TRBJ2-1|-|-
TGTGCCATCAGTAAATCCGGGATGGCGGCCTACAATGAGCAGTTCTTC
CAISKSGMAAYNEQFF
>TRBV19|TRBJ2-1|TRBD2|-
TGTGCCAGTAGACGGACTAGCGGGGCCAATGAGCAGTTCTTC
CASRRTSGANEQFF
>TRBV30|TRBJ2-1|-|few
TGTGCCTGCCCTAAGGGTTCCTCCTACAATGAGCAGTTCTTC
CACPKGSSYNEQFF
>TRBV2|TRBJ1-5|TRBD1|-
TGTGCCAGCACGGGAGCAAGAGGACAGGGTGATCAGCCCCAGCATTTT
CASTGARGQGDQPQHF
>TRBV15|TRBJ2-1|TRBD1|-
TGTGCCACCAGCCGGGACAGGGCCTACAATGAGCAGTTCTTC
CATSRDRAYNEQFF
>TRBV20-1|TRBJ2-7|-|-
TGCAGTGCTAGCGGGAACGAGCAGTACTTC
CSASGNEQYF
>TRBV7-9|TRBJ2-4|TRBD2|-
TGTGCCAGCAGCTTAGCAGATTCGACTAGCGGACAAAACATTCAGTACTTC
CASSLADSTSGQNIQYF
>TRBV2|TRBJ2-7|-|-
TGTGCCAGCAGTGAGGCGCCGGGACTTTACTACGAGCAGTACTTC
CASSEAPGLYYEQYF
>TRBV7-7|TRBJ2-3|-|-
TGTGCCAGCAGCTTAGCGGGAGGCCCCGAAGATACGCAGTATTTT
CASSLAGGPEDTQYF
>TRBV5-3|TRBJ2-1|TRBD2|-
TGTGCCAGCAGCTTGCTAGCGGGAGGGTCAGGTGAGCAGTTCTTC
CASSLLAGGSGEQFF
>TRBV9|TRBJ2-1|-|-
TGTGCCAGCAGCGGGACGGGGGCGCCACTCTCCTACAATGAGCAGTTCTTC
CASSGTGAPLSYNEQFF
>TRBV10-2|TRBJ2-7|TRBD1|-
TGCGCCAGCAGTGAGTCAACAGGGGACAGGGCCTACGAGCAGTACTTC
CASSESTGDRAYEQYF
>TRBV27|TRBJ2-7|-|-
TGTGCCAGCAGTTTAGCAGGGATCTACGAGCAGTACTTC
CASSLAGIYEQYF
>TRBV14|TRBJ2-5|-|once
TGTGCCAGCATGCGCCGTGGGGTCTCGGAGACCCAGTACTTC
CASMRRGVSETQYF
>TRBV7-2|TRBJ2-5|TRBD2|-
TGTGCCAGCAGCTCCCGACTAGCGGGTCATCGAGAGACCCAGTACTTC
CASSSRLAGHRETQYF
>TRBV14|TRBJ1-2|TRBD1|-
TGTGCCAGCAGCCAAGATTTGGACAGGGTTGGCTACACCTTC
CASSQDLDRVGYTF
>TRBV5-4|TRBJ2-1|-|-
TGTGCCAGCAGCTCGGTGGGGCGGGCCCAGTCCTACAATGAGCAGTTCTTC
CASSSVGRAQSYNEQFF